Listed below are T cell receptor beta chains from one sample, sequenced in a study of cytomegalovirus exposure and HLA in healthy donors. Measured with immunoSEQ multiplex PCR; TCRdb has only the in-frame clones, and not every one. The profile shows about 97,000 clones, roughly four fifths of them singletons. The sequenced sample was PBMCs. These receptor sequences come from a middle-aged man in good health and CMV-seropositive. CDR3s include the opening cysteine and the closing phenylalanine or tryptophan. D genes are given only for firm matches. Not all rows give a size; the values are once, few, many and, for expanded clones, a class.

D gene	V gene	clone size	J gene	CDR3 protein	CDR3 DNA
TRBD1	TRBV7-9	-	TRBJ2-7	CATQRDRATYEQYF	TGTGCCACCCAGCGGGACAGGGCGACCTACGAGCAGTACTTC
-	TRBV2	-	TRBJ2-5	CASSDRRGPETQYF	TGTGCCAGCAGTGATCGCAGGGGCCCGGAGACCCAGTACTTC
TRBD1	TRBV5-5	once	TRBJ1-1	CASGIYRGTEAFF	TGTGCCAGTGGAATTTACAGGGGAACTGAAGCTTTCTTT
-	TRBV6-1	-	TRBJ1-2	CASTPTQGLWRNTF	TGTGCCAGCACCCCAACCCAGGGATTATGGCGAAACACCTTC
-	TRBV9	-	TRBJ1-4	CASSVAWGDEKLFF	TGTGCCAGCAGCGTAGCTTGGGGGGATGAAAAACTGTTTTTT
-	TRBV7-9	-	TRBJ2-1	CASSLRGGKEFF	TGTGCCAGCAGCCTACGGGGTGGGAAGGAGTTCTTC
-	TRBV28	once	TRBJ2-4	CASSFRGHPLDIQYF	TGTGCCAGCAGTTTTAGAGGACACCCATTGGATATTCAGTACTTC
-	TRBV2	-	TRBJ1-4	CASSRDIYEKLFF	TGTGCCAGCAGCCGGGACATTTACGAAAAACTGTTTTTT
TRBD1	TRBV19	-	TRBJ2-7	CASSRDRVSPYEQYF	TGTGCCAGTAGTAGGGACAGGGTATCTCCCTACGAGCAGTACTTC
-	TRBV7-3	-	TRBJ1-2	CASSLQTGGFVTF	TGTGCCAGCAGCTTACAGACAGGCGGTTTTGTCACCTTC
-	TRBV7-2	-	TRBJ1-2	CASSLGTTDTYGYTF	TGTGCCAGCAGCTTAGGTACGACAGATACCTATGGCTACACCTTC
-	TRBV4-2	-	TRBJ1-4	CASSQDSGLRAEKLFF	TGTGCCAGCAGCCAAGATAGCGGGTTAAGGGCTGAAAAACTGTTTTTT
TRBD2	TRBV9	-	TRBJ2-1	CAGSFGGGLLDEQFF	TGTGCCGGCAGCTTCGGGGGGGGCTTACTCGATGAGCAGTTCTTC
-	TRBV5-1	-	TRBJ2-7	CASSSRISYEQYF	TGCGCCAGCAGCTCGCGTATCTCCTACGAGCAGTACTTC
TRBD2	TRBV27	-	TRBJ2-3	CASSPDGTTPDTQYF	TGTGCCAGCAGCCCAGACGGGACTACCCCAGATACGCAGTATTTT
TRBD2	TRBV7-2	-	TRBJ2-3	CASSLAGTSHTDTQYF	TGTGCCAGCAGCTTAGCGGGGACTAGCCACACAGATACGCAGTATTTT
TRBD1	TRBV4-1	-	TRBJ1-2	CASSQEVAGQGDGYTF	TGCGCCAGCAGCCAAGAAGTGGCGGGACAGGGAGATGGCTACACCTTC
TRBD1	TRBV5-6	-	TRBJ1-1	CASSFGYRQGIF	TGTGCCAGCAGCTTCGGGTATCGACAGGGGATCTTT
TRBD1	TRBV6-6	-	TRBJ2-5	CASSSNRGAETQYF	TGTGCCAGCAGTTCGAACAGGGGAGCAGAGACCCAGTACTTC
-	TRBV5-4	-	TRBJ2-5	CASSIAGGETQYF	TGTGCCAGCAGCATAGCAGGAGGAGAGACCCAGTACTTC
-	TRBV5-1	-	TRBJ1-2	CASSLALQANGYTF	TGCGCCAGCAGCTTGGCCCTCCAGGCTAATGGCTACACCTTC
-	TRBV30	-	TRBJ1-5	CAWSAFQGLQPQHF	TGTGCCTGGAGTGCTTTCCAGGGGTTGCAGCCCCAGCATTTT
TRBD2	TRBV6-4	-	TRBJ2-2	CASSDSPTSGGITGELFF	TGTGCCAGCAGTGACTCGCCGACTAGCGGGGGGATCACCGGGGAGCTGTTTTTT
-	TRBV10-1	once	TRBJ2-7	CASSDYMGPSYEQYF	TGCGCCAGCAGTGACTACATGGGGCCTTCCTACGAGCAGTACTTC
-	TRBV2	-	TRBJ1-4	CASSEPLIQGATNEKLFF	TGTGCCAGCAGTGAACCATTGATCCAAGGGGCAACTAATGAAAAACTGTTTTTT
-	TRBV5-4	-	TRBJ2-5	CASSFARGETQYF	TGTGCCAGCAGCTTCGCCAGGGGAGAGACCCAGTACTTC
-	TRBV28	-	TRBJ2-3	CASSLLAGRTDTQYF	TGTGCCAGCAGTTTATTGGCGGGAAGAACAGATACGCAGTATTTT
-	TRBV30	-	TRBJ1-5	CAWSTREFQPQHF	TGTGCCTGGTCCACCAGGGAATTTCAGCCCCAGCATTTT
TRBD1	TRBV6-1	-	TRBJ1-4	CASSAAGGVEKLFF	TGTGCCAGCAGTGCAGCAGGGGGCGTTGAAAAACTGTTTTTT